The sequence of this TCR beta chain was determined in a study of identical twins. General study points: Fewer insertions marked abundant cord blood beta clonotypes; young adult naive trended weakly, memory not at all. Researchers reported weaker excess twin sharing in beta out-of-frame sequences.

All of the donors were Caucasians in good health. This CDR3 spans 17 amino acids. Trimming at V came to 3 bases and at J to 1 base, leaving 8 bases not matched to a gene. A universal primer site came from template switching; cDNA carried unique molecular identifiers. TCRdb fed the 5' RACE reads into MiXCR, producing one record per CDR3 protein. The data show about 1.7 million distinct CDR3 sequences, about 30% seen once. With regard to this clonotype: The target antigen is unknown.

The rearrangement links TRBV12-3 or TRBV12-4 to TRBJ2-3; 9 bases are a match to TRBD1. This TCR derives from a newborn girl in good health. The sequenced sample consisted of cord blood. DNA of the CDR3: TGTGCCAGCAGTTTCTATTTCGGGGACAGGGGCACAGATACGCAGTATTTT. Amino acids: CASSFYFGDRGTDTQYF.